What follows are 14 T cell receptor beta chains derived from one specimen sequenced in a study of blood T cell repertoires in COVID-19. The assay was immunoSEQ multiplex PCR, and TCRdb's table has in-frame clones only and misses some. The repertoire holds approximately 220,000 clones, with approximately 90% as singletons. Specimen: peripheral blood. These receptors were taken from a man aged 55 to 70 who had recovered from COVID-19.

The chain employs TRBV9 and TRBJ1-2, with TRBD1 matching over 9 bases. Germline values: CDR1 SGDLS, CDR2 YYNGEE. This CDR3 spans 16 amino acids. Unmatched junction bases numbered 12, after V lost 4 bases and J lost 5 bases. CDR3 sequence: CASSPDPGQGRYGYTF. The DNA of the CDR3 is TGTGCCAGCAGCCCGGACCCCGGACAGGGGAGGTATGGCTACACCTTC.

As regards this clone: One end of the junction varies from germline; a read error may be responsible. CDR3 sequence (DNA): TGTGCCAGCAGCCAAGGCACCCGGGACACCATGCGAATCTTC. The encoded protein is CASSQGTRDTMRIF. The chain couples TRBV3-1 (or the pseudogene TRBV3-2) to TRBJ1-2; perhaps TRBD1 as D (6 bases). CDR1 and CDR2 from the germline V gene are LGHDT and YNNKEL (reference sequence). CDR3 size: 14 residues.

The chain employs TRBV30 and TRBJ1-2, with 7 positions matching TRBD1. Losses at the gene ends were 2 bases for V and 7 bases for J; bases not matched to a gene: 7. The CDR3 runs to 13 residues. The germline V gene encodes CDR1 GTSNPN and CDR2 SVGIG (reference sequence). CDR3 DNA: TGTGCCTGGAGTCTTAGGGGGCCGAGTGGCTACACCTTC. Encoded protein: CAWSLRGPSGYTF. The variable domain in full, completed from reference TRBV30 and TRBJ1-2, reads SQTIHQWPATLVQPVGSPLSLECTVEGTSNPNLYWYRQAAGRGLQLLFYSVGIGQISSEVPQNLSASRPQDRQFILSSKKLLLSDSGFYLCAWSLRGPSGYTFGSGTRLTVV.

About this clone itself: Its ends do not fully match the called genes, so a read error is possible. This sequence joins TRBV20-1 and TRBJ2-5; D gene ambiguous. The germline V gene has CDR1 DFQATT and CDR2 SNEGSKA (reference sequence). The CDR3 is 10 amino acids. CDR3 nucleotide sequence: TGCAGTGCCCCGGAATCTACTACGAACTTC. Amino acids: CSAPESTTNF.

This clone was counted a single time. V is TRBV18 and J is TRBJ2-7; D gene uncertain. The CDR3 length is 15 residues. V dropped 0 bases and J dropped 3 bases, with 12 bases sitting between them. Germline V lookup: CDR1 KGHSH, CDR2 LQKENI. The CDR3 DNA is TGTGCCAGCTCACCACCGTACGCCTCTAGCTACGAGCAGTACTTC. Its translation is CASSPPYASSYEQYF.

This clone was seen just once. This chain joins TRBV19 and TRBJ2-7; 7 bases match TRBD2. In germline, CDR1 is LNHDA, CDR2 SQIVND (reference sequence). The CDR3 runs 15 residues. The V segment lost 6 bases and the J segment 4 bases; nucleotides outside the gene matches: 12. The CDR3: CASRRAGTGGYEQYF. CDR3 coding DNA: TGTGCCAGTAGGAGGGCCGGGACGGGGGGTTACGAGCAGTACTTC.

The genes are TRBV6-1 and TRBJ1-3; 9 nucleotides line up with TRBD1. There are 15 residues in the CDR3. Germline trimming cut 2 bases from V and 4 bases from J; bases unmatched to any gene: 3. CDR1 and CDR2 (germline): MNHNS, SASEGT. CDR3 DNA sequence: TGTGCCAGCAGTGAACCGGGACAGGGAGGAAACACCATATATTTT. As protein: CASSEPGQGGNTIYF.

The rearrangement links TRBV6-2 or TRBV6-3 to TRBJ1-1, with a possible D match to TRBD1 (5 bases). The CDR3 totals 15 residues. V was shortened by 5 bases and J by 0 bases, with 13 bases between the two germline ends. Germline CDR1 MNHEY, CDR2 SVGEGT. The DNA for the CDR3 is TGTGCCAGCAGTGATGTCAGGGTCATGAACACTGAAGCTTTCTTT. It yields the protein CASSDVRVMNTEAFF.

This sequence joins TRBV11-1 and TRBJ1-2, with 7 bases matching TRBD1. The CDR3 is 15 residues long. The V and J ends lost 3 bases and 0 bases, in that order; junction bases with no gene match: 4. CDR1 SGHAT and CDR2 FQDESV come from the germline V gene (reference sequence). CDR3 sequence (DNA): TGTGCCAGCAGCTTCGGGACAGACGCTAACTATGGCTACACCTTC. As protein: CASSFGTDANYGYTF.

The chain is built from TRBV5-1 and TRBJ2-3, with a tentative D call TRBD1 (5 bases). The CDR3 extends over 15 amino acids. Trimming removed 2 bases from V and 1 base from J, with 11 bases in between. CDR1 and CDR2 from the germline V gene are SGHRS and YFSETQ. The DNA of the CDR3 is TGCGCCAGCAGCTTCTCGACAGTCCGCACAGATACGCAGTATTTT. This gives the protein CASSFSTVRTDTQYF.

The V and J genes are TRBV3-1 (or the pseudogene TRBV3-2) and TRBJ2-7; D perhaps matches TRBD1 (5 bases). The CDR3 is made up of 15 amino acids. Germline CDR1 and CDR2: LGHDT and YNNKEL (reference sequence). With 0 bases removed from V and 3 bases from J, the gap between germline ends came to 12 bases. The CDR3 DNA sequence: TGTGCCAGCAGCCAAGAGGCTACAAGGGGCTACGAGCAGTACTTC. Residues: CASSQEATRGYEQYF.

This clone came up once. The chain recombines TRBV6-5 with TRBJ2-3, with 8 bases fitting TRBD2. There are 16 residues in the CDR3. The V segment lost 4 bases and the J segment 2 bases; nucleotides outside the gene matches: 8. The germline gives CDR1 MNHEY, CDR2 SVGAGI. The chain's CDR3 is CASSSESGLDTDTQYF. The CDR3 DNA sequence: TGTGCCAGCAGTTCAGAGTCGGGACTAGACACAGATACGCAGTATTTT.

The chain couples TRBV7-2 to TRBJ1-2; maybe TRBD1 (5 bases). Trimming shortened V by 5 bases and J by 7 bases, and 20 bases separated the two germline ends. CDR1 is SGHTA, CDR2 FQGNSA, per germline. The CDR3 is 15 amino acids. The CDR3 coding sequence is TGTGCCAGCAGCCCCGGGGGTCAAGCAGGGCGTGGCTACACCTTC. As protein: CASSPGGQAGRGYTF. The full variable domain, in which reference TRBV7-2 and TRBJ1-2 provide the parts outside the CDR3, is GAGVSQSPSNKVTEKGKDVELRCDPISGHTALYWYRQSLGQGLEFLIYFQGNSAPDKSGLPSDRFSAERTGGSVSTLTIQRTQQEDSAVYLCASSPGGQAGRGYTFGSGTRLTVV.

Only one count was recorded for this clone. This sequence joins TRBV7-7 and TRBJ2-2; 9 bases line up with TRBD1. With V trimmed by 4 bases and J by 2 bases, 2 bases remained unmatched. This CDR3 has 15 residues. Germline V gene lookup returns CDR1 SSHAT and CDR2 FNYEAQ (reference sequence). The CDR3 loop is CASSSGQGNTGELFF. The CDR3 DNA sequence: TGTGCCAGCAGCTCGGGACAGGGAAACACCGGGGAGCTGTTTTTT.